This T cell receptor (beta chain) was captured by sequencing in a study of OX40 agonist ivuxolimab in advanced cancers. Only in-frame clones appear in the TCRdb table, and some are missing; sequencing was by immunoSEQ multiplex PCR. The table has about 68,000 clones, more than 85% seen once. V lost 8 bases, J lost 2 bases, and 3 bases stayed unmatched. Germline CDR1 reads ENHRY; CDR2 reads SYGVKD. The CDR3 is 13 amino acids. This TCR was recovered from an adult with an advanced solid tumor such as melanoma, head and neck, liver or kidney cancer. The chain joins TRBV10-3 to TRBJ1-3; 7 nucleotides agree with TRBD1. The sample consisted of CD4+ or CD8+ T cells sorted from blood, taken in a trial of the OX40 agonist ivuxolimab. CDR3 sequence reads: CAIGTATGNTIYF. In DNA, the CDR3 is TGTGCCATCGGGACAGCTACTGGAAACACCATATATTTT.